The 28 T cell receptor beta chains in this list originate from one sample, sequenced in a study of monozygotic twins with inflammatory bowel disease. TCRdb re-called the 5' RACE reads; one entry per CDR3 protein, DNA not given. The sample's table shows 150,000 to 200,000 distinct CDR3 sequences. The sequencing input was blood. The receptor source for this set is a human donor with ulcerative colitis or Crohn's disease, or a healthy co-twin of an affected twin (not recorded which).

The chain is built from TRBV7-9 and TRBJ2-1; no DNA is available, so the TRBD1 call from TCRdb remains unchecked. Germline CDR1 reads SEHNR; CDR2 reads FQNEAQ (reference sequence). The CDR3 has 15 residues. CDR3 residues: CATTDRGLSYNEQFF.

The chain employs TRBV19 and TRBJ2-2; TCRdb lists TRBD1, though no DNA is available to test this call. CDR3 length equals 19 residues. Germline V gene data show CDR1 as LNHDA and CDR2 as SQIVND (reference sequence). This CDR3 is CASSISRGQGFTNTGELFF.

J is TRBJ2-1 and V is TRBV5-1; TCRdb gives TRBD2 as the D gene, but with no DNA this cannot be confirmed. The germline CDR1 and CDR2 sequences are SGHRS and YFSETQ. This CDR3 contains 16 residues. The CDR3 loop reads CASSWTLATTYNEQFF.

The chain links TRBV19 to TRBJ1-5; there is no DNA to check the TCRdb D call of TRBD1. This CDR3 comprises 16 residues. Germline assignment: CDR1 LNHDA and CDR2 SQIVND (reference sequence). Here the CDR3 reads CASSIAQGASNQPQHF.

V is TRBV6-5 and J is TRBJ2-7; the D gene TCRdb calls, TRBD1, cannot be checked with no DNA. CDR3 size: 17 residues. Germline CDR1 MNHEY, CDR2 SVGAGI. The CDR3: CASSYADSGTGIYEQYF.

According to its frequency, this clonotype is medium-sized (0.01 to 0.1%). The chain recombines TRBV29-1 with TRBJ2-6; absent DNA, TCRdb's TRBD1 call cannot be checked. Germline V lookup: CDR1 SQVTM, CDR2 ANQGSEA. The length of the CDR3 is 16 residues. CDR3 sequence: CSVEDPSIIGANVLTF.

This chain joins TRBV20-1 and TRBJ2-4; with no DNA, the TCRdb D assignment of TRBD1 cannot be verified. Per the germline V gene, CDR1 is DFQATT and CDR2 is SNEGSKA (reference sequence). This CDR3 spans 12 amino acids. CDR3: CSARDREDIQYF.

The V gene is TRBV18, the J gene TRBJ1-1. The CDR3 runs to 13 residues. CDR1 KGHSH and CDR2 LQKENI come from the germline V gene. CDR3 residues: CASSPSRQTEAFF. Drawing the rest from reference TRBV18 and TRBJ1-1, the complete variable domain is NAGVMQNPRHLVRRRGQEARLRCSPMKGHSHVYWYRQLPEEGLKFMVYLQKENIIDESGMPKERFSAEFPKEGPSILRIQQVVRGDSAAYFCASSPSRQTEAFFGQGTRLTVV.

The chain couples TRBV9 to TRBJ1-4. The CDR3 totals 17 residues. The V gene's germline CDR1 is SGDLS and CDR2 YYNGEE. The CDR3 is CASSGRARRRGGEKLFF. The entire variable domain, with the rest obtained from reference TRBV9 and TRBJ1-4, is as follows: DSGVTQTPKHLITATGQRVTLRCSPRSGDLSVYWYQQSLDQGLQFLIQYYNGEERAKGNILERFSAQQFPDLHSELNLSSLELGDSALYFCASSGRARRRGGEKLFFGSGTQLSVL.

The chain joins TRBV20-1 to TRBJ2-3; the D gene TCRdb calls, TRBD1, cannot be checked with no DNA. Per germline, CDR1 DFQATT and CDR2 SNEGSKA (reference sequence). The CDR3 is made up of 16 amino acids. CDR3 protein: CSARTPQGWGTDTQYF.

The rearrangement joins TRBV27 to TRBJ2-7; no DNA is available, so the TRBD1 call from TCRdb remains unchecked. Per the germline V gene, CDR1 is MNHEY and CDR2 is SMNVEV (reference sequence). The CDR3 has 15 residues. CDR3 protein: CASSFKGDRRYEQYF.

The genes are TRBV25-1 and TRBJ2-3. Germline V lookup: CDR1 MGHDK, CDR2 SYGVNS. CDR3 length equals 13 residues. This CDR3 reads CASSEYGPDTQYF.

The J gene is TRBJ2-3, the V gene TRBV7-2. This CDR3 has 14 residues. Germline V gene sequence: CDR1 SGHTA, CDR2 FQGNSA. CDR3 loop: CASSLDRSADTQYF.

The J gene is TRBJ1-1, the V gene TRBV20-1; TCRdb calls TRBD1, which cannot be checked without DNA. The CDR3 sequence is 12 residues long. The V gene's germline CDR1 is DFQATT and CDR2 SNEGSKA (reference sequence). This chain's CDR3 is CSASGQGAEAFF.

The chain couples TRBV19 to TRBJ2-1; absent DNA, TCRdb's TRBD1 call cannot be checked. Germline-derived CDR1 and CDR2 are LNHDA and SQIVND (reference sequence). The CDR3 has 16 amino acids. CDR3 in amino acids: CASRVHMGGAYNEQFF. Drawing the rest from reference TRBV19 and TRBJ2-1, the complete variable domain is DGGITQSPKYLFRKEGQNVTLSCEQNLNHDAMYWYRQDPGQGLRLIYYSQIVNDFQKGDIAEGYSVSREKKESFPLTVTSAQKNPTAFYLCASRVHMGGAYNEQFFGPGTRLTVL.

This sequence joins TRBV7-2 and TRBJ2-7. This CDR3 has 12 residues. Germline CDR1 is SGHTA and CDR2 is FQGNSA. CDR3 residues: CASSYNSYEQYF.

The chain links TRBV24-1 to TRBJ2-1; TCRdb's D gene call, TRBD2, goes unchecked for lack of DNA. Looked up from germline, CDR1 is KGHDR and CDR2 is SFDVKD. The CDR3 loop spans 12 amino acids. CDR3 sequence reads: CATGPDYNEQFF.

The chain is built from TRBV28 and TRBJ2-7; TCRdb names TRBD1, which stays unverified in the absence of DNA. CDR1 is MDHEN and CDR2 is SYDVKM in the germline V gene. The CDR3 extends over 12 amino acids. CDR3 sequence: CASSLPGYEQYF.

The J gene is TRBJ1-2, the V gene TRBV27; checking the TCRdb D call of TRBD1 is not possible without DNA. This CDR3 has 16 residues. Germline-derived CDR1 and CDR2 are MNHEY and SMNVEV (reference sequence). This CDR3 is CASSFFPRGTAYGYTF.

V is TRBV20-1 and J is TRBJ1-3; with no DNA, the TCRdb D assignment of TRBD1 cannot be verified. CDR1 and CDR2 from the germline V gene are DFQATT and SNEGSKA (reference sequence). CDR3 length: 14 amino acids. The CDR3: CSVPDRGNGNTIYF.

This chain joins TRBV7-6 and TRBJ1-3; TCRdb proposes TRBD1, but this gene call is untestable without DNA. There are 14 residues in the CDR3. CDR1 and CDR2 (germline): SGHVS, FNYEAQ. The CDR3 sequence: CASSPDRAKNTIYF.

The CDR3 is CASSPLGVSNEKLFF. The chain carries TRBV7-2 and TRBJ1-4. CDR3 length: 15 amino acids. The germline CDR1 and CDR2 sequences are SGHTA and FQGNSA.

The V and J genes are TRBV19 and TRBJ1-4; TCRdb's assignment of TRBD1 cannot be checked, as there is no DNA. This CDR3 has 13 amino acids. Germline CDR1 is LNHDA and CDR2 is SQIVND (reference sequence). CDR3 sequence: CASKGDVNEKLFF.

The CDR3 here is CASSYSIFTSGSLLSYNEQFF. The chain uses TRBV6-2 or TRBV6-3 and TRBJ2-1; TCRdb reports TRBD2, a call that lacks DNA to check it against. The CDR3 is made up of 21 amino acids. Germline CDR1 and CDR2: MNHEY and SVGEGT.

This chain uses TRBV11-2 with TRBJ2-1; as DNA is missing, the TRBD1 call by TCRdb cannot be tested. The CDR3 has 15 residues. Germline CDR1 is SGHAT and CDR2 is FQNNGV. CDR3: CASNRGQGAANEQFF.

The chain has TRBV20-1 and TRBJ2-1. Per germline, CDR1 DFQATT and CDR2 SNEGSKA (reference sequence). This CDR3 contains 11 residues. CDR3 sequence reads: CSARDPHEQFF.

The CDR3 region is CASSQWDPNQPQHF. This chain connects TRBV6-2 or TRBV6-3 to TRBJ1-5; TCRdb reports TRBD1, a call that lacks DNA to check it against. The CDR3 sequence is 14 residues long. From germline, CDR1 is MNHEY and CDR2 SVGEGT.

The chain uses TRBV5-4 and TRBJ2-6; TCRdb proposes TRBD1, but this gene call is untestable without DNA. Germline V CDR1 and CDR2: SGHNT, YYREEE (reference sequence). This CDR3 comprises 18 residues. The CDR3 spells CASSLEGQGFTGANVLTF. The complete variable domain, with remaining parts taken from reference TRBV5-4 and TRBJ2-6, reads ETGVTQSPTHLIKTRGQQVTLRCSSQSGHNTVSWYQQALGQGPQFIFQYYREEENGRGNFPPRFSGLQFPNYSSELNVNALELDDSALYLCASSLEGQGFTGANVLTFGAGSRLTVL.